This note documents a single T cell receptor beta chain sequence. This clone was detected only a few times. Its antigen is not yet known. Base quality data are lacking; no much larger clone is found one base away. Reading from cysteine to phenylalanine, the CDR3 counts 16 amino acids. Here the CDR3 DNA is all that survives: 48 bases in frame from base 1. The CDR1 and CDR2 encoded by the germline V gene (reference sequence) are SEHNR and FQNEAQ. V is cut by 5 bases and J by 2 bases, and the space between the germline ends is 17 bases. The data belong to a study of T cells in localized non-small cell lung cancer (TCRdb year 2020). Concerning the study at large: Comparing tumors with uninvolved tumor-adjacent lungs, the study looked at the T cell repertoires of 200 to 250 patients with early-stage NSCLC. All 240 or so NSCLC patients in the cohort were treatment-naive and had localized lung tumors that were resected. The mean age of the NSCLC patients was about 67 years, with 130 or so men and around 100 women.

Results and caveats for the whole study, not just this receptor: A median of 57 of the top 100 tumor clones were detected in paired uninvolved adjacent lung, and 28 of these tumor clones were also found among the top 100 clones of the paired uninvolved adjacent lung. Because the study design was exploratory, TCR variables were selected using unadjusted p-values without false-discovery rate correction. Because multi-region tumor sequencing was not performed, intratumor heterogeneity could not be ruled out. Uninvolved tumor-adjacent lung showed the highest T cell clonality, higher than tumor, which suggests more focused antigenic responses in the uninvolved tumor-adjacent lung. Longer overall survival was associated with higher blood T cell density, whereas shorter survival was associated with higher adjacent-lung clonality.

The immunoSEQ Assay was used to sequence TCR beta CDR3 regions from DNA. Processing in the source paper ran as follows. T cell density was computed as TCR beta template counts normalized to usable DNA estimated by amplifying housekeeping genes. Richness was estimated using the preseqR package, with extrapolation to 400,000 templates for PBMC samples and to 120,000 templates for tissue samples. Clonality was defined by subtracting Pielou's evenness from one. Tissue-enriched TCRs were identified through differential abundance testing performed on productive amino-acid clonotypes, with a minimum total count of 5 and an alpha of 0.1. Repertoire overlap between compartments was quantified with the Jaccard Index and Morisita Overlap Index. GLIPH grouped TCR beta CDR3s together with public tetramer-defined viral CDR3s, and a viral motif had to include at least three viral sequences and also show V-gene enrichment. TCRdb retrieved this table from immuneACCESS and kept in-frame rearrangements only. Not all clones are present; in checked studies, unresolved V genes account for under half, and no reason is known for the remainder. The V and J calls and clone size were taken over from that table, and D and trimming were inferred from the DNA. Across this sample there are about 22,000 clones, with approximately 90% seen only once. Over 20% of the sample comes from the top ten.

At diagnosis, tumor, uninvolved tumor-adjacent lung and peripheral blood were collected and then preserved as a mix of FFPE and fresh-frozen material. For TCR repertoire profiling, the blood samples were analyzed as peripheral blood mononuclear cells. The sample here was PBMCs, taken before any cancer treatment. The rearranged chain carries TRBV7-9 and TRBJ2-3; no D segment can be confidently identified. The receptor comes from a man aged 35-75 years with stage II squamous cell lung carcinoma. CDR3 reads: CASSPPRRRNTDTQYF. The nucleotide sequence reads TGTGCCAGCAGCCCCCCGCGGCGCCGAAACACAGATACGCAGTATTTT.